This is a list of T cell receptor beta chains from one sample in a study of blood T cell repertoires in COVID-19. The method was immunoSEQ multiplex PCR; TCRdb's version includes in-frame clones alone and lacks a portion of them. Here the sample spans about 55,000 clones, approximately 84% being singletons. Sequenced input: peripheral blood. These receptors all come from a human donor in a cohort sampled during active COVID-19. CDR3s include the opening cysteine and the closing phenylalanine or tryptophan. D genes are given only for firm matches. Clone size is not always given. Where it is, it says once, few, many or a class for expanded clones.

clone_size d_call j_call v_call cdr3_nt cdr3_aa
- TRBD2 TRBJ2-6 TRBV13 TGTGCCAGCAGCTTATACGGGAGGGGTGCTGGGGCCAACGTTCTGACTTTC CASSLYGRGAGANVLTF
- - TRBJ1-2 TRBV27 TGTGCCAGCAGTTTATCGTGGGGACTCCGAAACTATGGCTACACCTTC CASSLSWGLRNYGYTF
- - TRBJ2-2 TRBV7-3 TGTGCCAGCAGCTTGGCGGGCTGGACCGGGGAGCTGTTTTTT CASSLAGWTGELFF
- TRBD2 TRBJ2-3 TRBV7-2 TGTGCCAGCAGCTTCTTGGGGGGGGACCATTTCACAGATACGCAGTATTTT CASSFLGGDHFTDTQYF
- - TRBJ1-2 TRBV5-5 TGTGCCACCACCCTTAGGGGGGGGAGAGGTGGCTACACCTTC CATTLRGGRGGYTF
- TRBD1 TRBJ1-5 TRBV7-9 TGTGCCAGCAGTTCACAGGGGAATCAGCCCCAGCATTTT CASSSQGNQPQHF
- TRBD1 TRBJ2-1 TRBV14 TGTGCCAGCAGCCCTTCAGGGGGCATACCTTACAATGAGCAGTTCTTC CASSPSGGIPYNEQFF
- - TRBJ1-5 TRBV2 TGTGCCAGCAGTGAAAAGGGCAGGGGAAAGTATAGCAATCAGCCCCAGCATTTT CASSEKGRGKYSNQPQHF
- TRBD1 TRBJ1-1 TRBV6-6 TGTGCCAGCAGTTACCCTATACAGGGGTTGAACACTGAAGCTTTCTTT CASSYPIQGLNTEAFF
- TRBD2 TRBJ2-3 TRBV2 TGTGCCAGCAGGCGGACTAGCGTTAGTAGCACAGATACGCAGTATTTT CASRRTSVSSTDTQYF
- - TRBJ2-1 TRBV20-1 TGCAGTGCTAGAGGAGATGAGCAGTTCTTC CSARGDEQFF
once TRBD2 TRBJ2-3 TRBV7-8 TGTGCCAGCAGCTTCCGGAGCGGGGGGGCCACAGATACGCAGTATTTT CASSFRSGGATDTQYF
- TRBD1 TRBJ1-4 TRBV19 TGTGCCACAGGGGGAACCTTCGGTGAAAAACTGTTTTTT CATGGTFGEKLFF
- - TRBJ1-3 TRBV7-8 TGTGCCAGCACTCGCCAGGCGGGGGCTGGAAACACCATATATTTT CASTRQAGAGNTIYF
- - TRBJ1-2 TRBV7-6 TGTGCCAGCAGCTTTAATTCTTTCGGCGGACTCTATGGCTACACCTTC CASSFNSFGGLYGYTF
- TRBD1 TRBJ2-1 TRBV6-2/TRBV6-3 TGTGCCAGCAGACCTGACAGGGGGGGCTCCTACAATGAGCAGTTCTTC CASRPDRGGSYNEQFF
- - TRBJ1-2 TRBV6-5 TGTGCCAGCAGTTACAACTTTAACTATGGCTACACCTTC CASSYNFNYGYTF
- - TRBJ2-1 TRBV7-9 TGTGCCAGCAGCTTAGTGGGGGGGGCCCCCAGAAATTACAATGAGCAGTTCTTC CASSLVGGAPRNYNEQFF
- TRBD2 TRBJ2-7 TRBV19 TGTGCCAGTAGTATCCTAGCGGGAGGCGACTACGAGCAGTACTTC CASSILAGGDYEQYF
- TRBD1 TRBJ1-1 TRBV18 TGTGCCAGCTCACCTAGACAGGGTAGGGGGTCTGAAGCTTTCTTT CASSPRQGRGSEAFF
- - TRBJ1-2 TRBV4-3 TGCGCCAGCAGCCAAGTTAACAGGGCTAACTATGGCTACACCTTC CASSQVNRANYGYTF
- - TRBJ2-7 TRBV19 TGTGCCAGTAGCCTGCAGGGGAGCTACGAGCAGTACTTC CASSLQGSYEQYF
- TRBD2 TRBJ2-1 TRBV19 TGTGCCAGTAGGGCGGGGGGGAGCGACAATGAGCAGTTCTTC CASRAGGSDNEQFF
once TRBD2 TRBJ2-1 TRBV20-1 TGCAGTGCTAAGGGACTAGCGGGAGCGTTCTTC CSAKGLAGAFF
- - TRBJ2-2 TRBV23-1 TGCGCCAGCAGTCAATCGGGGGGAGGTTACACCGGGGAGCTGTTTTTT CASSQSGGGYTGELFF
- - TRBJ2-1 TRBV28 TGTGCCAGCAGTTTCGGAGGGGTCTCCTACAATGAGCAGTTCTTC CASSFGGVSYNEQFF
- - TRBJ2-7 TRBV9 TGTGCCAGCAGCATCCGGACCGGGAACTACGAGCAGTACTTC CASSIRTGNYEQYF
- TRBD1 TRBJ1-6 TRBV2 TGTGCCAGTGGGACCTCGGGACAGGGTGGTTCACCCCTCCACTTT CASGTSGQGGSPLHF
- - TRBJ1-3 TRBV7-9 TGTGCCAGCAGCTTAACAGGCTCTGGAAACACCATATATTTT CASSLTGSGNTIYF
- TRBD1 TRBJ2-2 TRBV24-1 TGTGCCACCGGGACAGGGAGCACCGGGGAGCTGTTTTTT CATGTGSTGELFF